The 21 T cell receptor beta chains below were found in one sample sequenced in a study of CD8 T cells in Susac syndrome. Reverse transcription of roughly 0.45 to 1 ug RNA used random hexamers. TCRdb ran MiXCR on the immunoSEQ multiplex PCR reads and lists one entry per CDR3 protein. The data hold 75,000 to 95,000 distinct CDR3 sequences, with 85% to 95% observed a single time. Sequencing was carried out using CD8+ T cells from PBMCs. These receptors were collected from a human donor with Susac syndrome.

The genes are TRBV6-2 or TRBV6-3 and TRBJ2-7; a weak D match, TRBD1 (6 bases). The CDR3 is 13 residues long. Germline V gives CDR1 MNHEY, CDR2 SVGEGT. Trimming removed 8 bases from V and 3 bases from J, with 14 bases in between. The CDR3 sequence: CASGNRAYYEQYF. The DNA of the CDR3 is TGTGCCAGCGGGAACAGGGCTTACTACGAGCAGTACTTC.

This clonotype has just a few counts. The rearrangement joins TRBV6-2 or TRBV6-3 to TRBJ1-1; 8 bases match TRBD1. Germline V gene data show CDR1 as MNHEY and CDR2 as SVGEGT. This CDR3 spans 14 amino acids. J lost 4 bases, V lost 2 bases, and 3 bases had no gene match. The CDR3: CASSYGQGGTEAFF. CDR3 in DNA: TGTGCCAGCAGTTACGGACAGGGAGGCACTGAAGCTTTCTTT.

The chain recombines TRBV6-1 with TRBJ1-2; D unclear. Per germline, CDR1 MNHNS and CDR2 SASEGT. V was clipped by 4 bases and J by 7 bases, with 19 bases between them. The CDR3 is made up of 15 amino acids. The CDR3 DNA sequence: TGTGCCAGCAGTGGTTTCCGTGGCCCCGGCGGTGGCTACACCTTC. Its protein is CASSGFRGPGGGYTF.

This chain links TRBV6-1 with TRBJ2-3; 8 positions match TRBD2. The CDR3 is made up of 19 amino acids. V trimming: 6 bases; J trimming: 0 bases; junction bases outside the gene matches: 17. The germline gives CDR1 MNHNS, CDR2 SASEGT. The CDR3 region is CASSPLAGGVRISTDTQYF. The CDR3 DNA sequence: TGTGCCAGCAGCCCTCTGGCGGGGGGAGTGAGAATAAGCACAGATACGCAGTATTTT.

The V call is TRBV28, the J call TRBJ1-1; D not certain. The CDR3 runs 13 residues. Trimming pared 2 bases from V and 6 bases from J, leaving 10 bases between. Germline V gene sequence: CDR1 MDHEN, CDR2 SYDVKM. The CDR3 sequence: CASSLSSASEAFF. The CDR3 DNA reads TGTGCCAGCAGTTTAAGCAGTGCTTCTGAAGCTTTCTTT.

The chain is built from TRBV6-5 and TRBJ2-7, with D tentatively TRBD2 (6 bases). The V end lost 9 bases, the J end lost 3 bases, and 12 bases lay between the germline ends. The CDR3 sequence is 12 residues long. The germline CDR1 and CDR2 sequences are MNHEY and SVGAGI. The CDR3 nucleotides are TGTGCCAGTAGATCCGGGAGCTACGAGCAGTACTTC. It specifies CASRSGSYEQYF.

The V call is TRBV19, the J call TRBJ2-7; TRBD2 aligns across 8 bases. The CDR3 is made up of 18 amino acids. J lost 4 bases, V lost 5 bases, and 19 bases had no gene match. The germline V gene has CDR1 LNHDA and CDR2 SQIVND (reference sequence). The CDR3: CASSPRTGDPAGGYEQYF. In DNA form, the CDR3 reads TGTGCCAGTAGTCCCCGGACTGGAGACCCCGCGGGAGGATACGAGCAGTACTTC.

V is TRBV2 and J is TRBJ2-7; no firm D call. The germline V and J ends were trimmed by 4 bases and 2 bases, with 6 bases remaining between them. In germline, CDR1 is SNHLY, CDR2 FYNNEI. This CDR3 has 12 residues. The DNA of the CDR3 is TGTGCCAGCAGTGCTAGTACCTACGAGCAGTACTTC. Translated: CASSASTYEQYF.

This chain connects TRBV27 to TRBJ2-2; 7 positions agree with TRBD1. Per the germline V gene, CDR1 is MNHEY and CDR2 is SMNVEV (reference sequence). The CDR3 is 14 amino acids. V trimming: 9 bases; J trimming: 2 bases; junction bases outside the gene matches: 6. DNA for the CDR3: TGTGCCAGTACACACAGGGGAAACACCGGGGAGCTGTTTTTT. Residues: CASTHRGNTGELFF.

The chain joins TRBV20-1 to TRBJ1-1; maybe TRBD1 (5 bases). Trimming pared 3 bases from V and 7 bases from J, leaving 12 bases between. This CDR3 spans 12 amino acids. Germline V gene sequence: CDR1 DFQATT, CDR2 SNEGSKA (reference sequence). In DNA, the CDR3 is TGCAGTGCTAGTCCTAGGGGAGGTGAAGCTTTCTTT. Its protein product is CSASPRGGEAFF.

The rearrangement joins TRBV19 to TRBJ1-1; 8 bases are shared with TRBD1. The CDR3 loop spans 15 amino acids. Trimming cost V 5 bases and J 2 bases; bases outside gene matches: 7. CDR1 and CDR2 from the germline V gene are LNHDA and SQIVND (reference sequence). CDR3: CASSPGDRRNTEAFF. As DNA, the CDR3 is TGTGCCAGTAGTCCTGGGGACAGGCGTAACACTGAAGCTTTCTTT.

The V gene is TRBV20-1, the J gene TRBJ1-4; D not certain. CDR3 size: 12 residues. Germline V gives CDR1 DFQATT, CDR2 SNEGSKA (reference sequence). Trimming removed 1 base from V and 5 bases from J, with 5 bases in between. The chain's CDR3 is CSARGENEKLFF. Here the CDR3 DNA reads TGCAGTGCTAGAGGGGAAAATGAAAAACTGTTTTTT.

This clonotype has a handful of counts. V and J are TRBV7-2 and TRBJ2-2; D is ambiguous. Trimming cost V 4 bases and J 6 bases, with 6 bases left between them. Germline values: CDR1 SGHTA, CDR2 FQGNSA. This CDR3 region has 12 residues. The CDR3, as DNA: TGTGCCAGCAGCTCAGGTTCCGGGGAGCTGTTTTTT. It codes for CASSSGSGELFF. The full variable domain, its missing parts supplied by reference TRBV7-2 and TRBJ2-2, is GAGVSQSPSNKVTEKGKDVELRCDPISGHTALYWYRQSLGQGLEFLIYFQGNSAPDKSGLPSDRFSAERTGGSVSTLTIQRTQQEDSAVYLCASSSGSGELFFGEGSRLTVL.

This rearrangement joins TRBV11-2 to TRBJ2-5; 9 bases match TRBD2. J was trimmed by 4 bases and V by 1 base; bases with no gene match: 7. The CDR3 has 16 amino acids. Germline CDR1 is SGHAT and CDR2 is FQNNGV. This chain's CDR3 is CASSLGQRGVGETQYF. CDR3 DNA sequence: TGTGCCAGCAGCTTAGGACAGCGGGGGGTGGGAGAGACCCAGTACTTC.

The chain combines TRBV28 with TRBJ2-1; 10 positions match TRBD2. CDR1 MDHEN and CDR2 SYDVKM come from the germline V gene. The trim removed 8 bases at V and 2 bases at J, leaving 6 bases unmatched. The length of the CDR3 is 15 residues. The CDR3 sequence is CASVPGLAPYNEQFF. CDR3 DNA: TGTGCCAGCGTTCCGGGACTAGCGCCCTACAATGAGCAGTTCTTC.

CDR3 in DNA: TGTGCCACCAGTGATTCAGCAAACGAGCAGTACTTC. Its protein product is CATSDSANEQYF. The chain has TRBV24-1 and TRBJ2-7; D remains unclear. Trimming cost V 2 bases and J 5 bases, with 6 bases left between them. Germline V lookup: CDR1 KGHDR, CDR2 SFDVKD. CDR3 size: 12 residues.

In DNA form, the CDR3 reads TGTGCCAGCAGCCCCAACAAGGTGACCGGGGAGCTGTTTTTT. This codes for CASSPNKVTGELFF. The chain combines TRBV7-8 with TRBJ2-2; D gene uncertain. Germline CDR1 SGHVS, CDR2 FQNEAQ. V lost 5 bases, J lost 5 bases, and 12 bases lay in between. The CDR3 runs to 14 residues.

The chain joins TRBV7-2 to TRBJ1-5; 8 bases map to TRBD1. After removal of 5 bases from V and 5 bases from J, the junction contained 8 bases not matched to a gene. The CDR3 is made up of 15 amino acids. Germline lookup yields CDR1 SGHTA and CDR2 FQGNSA. The CDR3 DNA reads TGTGCCAGCAGCACCGAGGGACAGGTGCATCAGCCCCAGCATTTT. The encoded protein is CASSTEGQVHQPQHF.

This clonotype was recorded once. V gene TRBV20-1 combines with J gene TRBJ2-1, with D possibly being TRBD1 or TRBD2 (5 bases each). The CDR3 is made up of 15 amino acids. Germline CDR1 DFQATT, CDR2 SNEGSKA (reference sequence). V lost 6 bases, J lost 2 bases, and 17 bases lay in between. The DNA of the CDR3 is TGCAGTGCCACCGGGACCAATCAACCCTACAATGAGCAGTTCTTC. Translated: CSATGTNQPYNEQFF.

The J gene is TRBJ2-7, the V gene TRBV11-1, with a possible D match to TRBD1 (5 bases). V was shortened by 1 base and J by 0 bases, with 13 bases between the two germline ends. This CDR3 is 16 amino acids long. Looked up from germline, CDR1 is SGHAT and CDR2 is FQDESV (reference sequence). The CDR3 DNA reads as TGTGCCAGCAGCTTAGAAGGGGCAGCCAACTCCTACGAGCAGTACTTC. Translating it yields CASSLEGAANSYEQYF.

The V gene is TRBV20-1, the J gene TRBJ2-4; 13 bases are a match to TRBD2. Germline V CDR1 and CDR2: DFQATT, SNEGSKA (reference sequence). This CDR3 contains 19 residues. Unmatched junction bases numbered 11, after V lost 3 bases and J lost 0 bases. In DNA form, the CDR3 reads TGCAGTGCTAGGAGGGAGACTAGCGGGGGGCGACTAGCCAAAAACATTCAGTACTTC. This translates into CSARRETSGGRLAKNIQYF.